The 5 T cell receptor beta chains reported below all come from one sample, sequenced in a study of blood T cells in healthy people across ages. Through a sample-barcoded 5' primer and a J-beta primer mix, a second PCR was run for roughly 7 to 11 cycles. One entry per CDR3 protein results from TCRdb running MiXCR on the 5' RACE reads. The sample comprises 800,000 or so distinct CDR3 sequences, about 25% of which are singletons, and 3% to 4.5% rests with the top ten. The sample was also reused in another study, on T cells of mothers and their children.

Sequencing was carried out using blood. These receptors were obtained from a boy aged 10-17 years in good health.

This clonotype was observed at least ten times. This chain uses TRBV5-1 with TRBJ1-5, with no clear D. Per germline, CDR1 SGHRS and CDR2 YFSETQ. The V gene lost 0 bases and the J gene lost 0 bases, with 7 bases spanning the gap. The CDR3 consists of 15 residues. The DNA for the CDR3 is TGCGCCAGCAGCTTGGAAGGTCTTAGCAATCAGCCCCAGCATTTT. Translating it yields CASSLEGLSNQPQHF. Full variable domain (rest looked up from reference TRBV5-1 and TRBJ1-5): KAGVTQTPRYLIKTRGQQVTLSCSPISGHRSVSWYQQTPGQGLQFLFEYFSETQRNKGNFPGRFSGRQFSNSRSEMNVSTLELGDSALYLCASSLEGLSNQPQHFGDGTRLSIL.

This clonotype occurred a few times. The chain employs TRBV29-1 and TRBJ1-2; D is possibly TRBD1 (6 bases). V lost 7 bases and J 6 bases, leaving 18 bases between the germline ends. The CDR3 has 13 residues. Per the germline V gene, CDR1 is SQVTM and CDR2 is ANQGSEA. The CDR3 spells CSAAFRGLDGYTF. The CDR3 DNA is TGCAGCGCTGCCTTCAGGGGACTCGATGGCTACACCTTC.

V is TRBV5-1 and J is TRBJ2-3; D not resolved. V lost 1 base, J lost 4 bases, and 19 bases lay in between. This CDR3 region has 17 residues. Germline values: CDR1 SGHRS, CDR2 YFSETQ. CDR3: CASSLSKSYTSPDTQYF. In DNA form, the CDR3 reads TGCGCCAGCAGCTTGAGCAAGTCTTACACCAGTCCAGATACGCAGTATTTT.

There are a few counts of this clonotype. V gene TRBV11-2 combines with J gene TRBJ2-5, with 7 bases aligning to TRBD2. TRBJ2-7 explains the end of the DNA better; the J call may be wrong. The CDR3 length is 17 residues. Germline CDR1 reads SGHAT; CDR2 reads FQNNGV. CDR3 in amino acids: CASSLARGVAVSYEQYF. The DNA of the CDR3 is TGTGCCAGCAGCTTGGCCCGGGGGGTAGCGGTTTCCTACGAGCAGTACTTC.

This clonotype was recorded a few times. The V gene is TRBV4-1, the J gene TRBJ2-5; weak D call: TRBD2 (6 bases). The germline V gene encodes CDR1 MGHRA and CDR2 YSYEKL. Trimming pared 4 bases from V and 5 bases from J, leaving 20 bases between. The CDR3 consists of 16 residues. In DNA form, the CDR3 reads TGCGCCAGCAGCCCTCACCCGGGGGAGCCGACGGAGACCCAGTACTTC. Translated, it gives CASSPHPGEPTETQYF.